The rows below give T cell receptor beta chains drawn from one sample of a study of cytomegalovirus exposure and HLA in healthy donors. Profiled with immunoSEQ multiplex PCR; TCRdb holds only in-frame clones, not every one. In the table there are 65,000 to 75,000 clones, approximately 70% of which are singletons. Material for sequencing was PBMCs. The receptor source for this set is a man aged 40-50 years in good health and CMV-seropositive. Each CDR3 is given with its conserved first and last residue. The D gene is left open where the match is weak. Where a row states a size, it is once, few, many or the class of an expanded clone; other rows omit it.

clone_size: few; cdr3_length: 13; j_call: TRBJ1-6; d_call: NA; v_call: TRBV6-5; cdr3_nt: TGTGCCAGCAGTTACGTTCAGAATTCACCCCTCCACTTT; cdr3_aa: CASSYVQNSPLHF
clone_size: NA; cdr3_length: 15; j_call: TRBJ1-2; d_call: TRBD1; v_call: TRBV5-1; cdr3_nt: TGCGCCAGCAGCCAAGGGGCAGGGGGCGCTAATGGCTACACCTTC; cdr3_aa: CASSQGAGGANGYTF
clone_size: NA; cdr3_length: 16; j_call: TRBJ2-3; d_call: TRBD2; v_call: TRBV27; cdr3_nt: TGTGCCAGCAGTTTATCGACGGGGGGGCGCACAGATACGCAGTATTTT; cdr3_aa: CASSLSTGGRTDTQYF
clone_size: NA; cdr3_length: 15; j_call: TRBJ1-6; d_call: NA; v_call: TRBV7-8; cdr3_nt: TGTGCCAGCAGCTTAGAGCACAGTAATAATTCACCCCTCCACTTT; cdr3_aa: CASSLEHSNNSPLHF
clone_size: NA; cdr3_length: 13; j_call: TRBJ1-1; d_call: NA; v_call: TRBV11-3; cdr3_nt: TGTGCCAGCAGCTTCAGGTCGTTCCTTGAAGCTTTCTTT; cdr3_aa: CASSFRSFLEAFF
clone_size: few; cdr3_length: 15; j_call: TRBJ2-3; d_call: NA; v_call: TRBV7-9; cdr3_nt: TGTGCCAGCACCCACAGTCGTACAGCCACAGATACGCAGTATTTT; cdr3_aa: CASTHSRTATDTQYF
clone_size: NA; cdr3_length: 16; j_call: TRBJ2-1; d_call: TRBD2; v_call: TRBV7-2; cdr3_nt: TGTGCCAGCAGCTTAGCGGCTCTAGCGGGAGGGAATGAGCAGTTCTTC; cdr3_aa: CASSLAALAGGNEQFF
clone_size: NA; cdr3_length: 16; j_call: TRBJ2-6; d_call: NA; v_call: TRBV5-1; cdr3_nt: TGCGCCAGCAGCAGTCGGGGTACCTCTGGGGCCAACGTCCTGACTTTC; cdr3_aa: CASSSRGTSGANVLTF
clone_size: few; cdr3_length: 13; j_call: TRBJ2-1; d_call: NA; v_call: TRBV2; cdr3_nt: TGTGCCAGCAGTGAAGTTGGGCTGTTAGAGCAGTTCTTC; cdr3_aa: CASSEVGLLEQFF
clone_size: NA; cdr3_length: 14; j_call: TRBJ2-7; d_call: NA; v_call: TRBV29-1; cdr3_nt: TGCAGCGTTGACGAGGATAAAGCGGCCTACGAGCAGTACTTC; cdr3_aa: CSVDEDKAAYEQYF
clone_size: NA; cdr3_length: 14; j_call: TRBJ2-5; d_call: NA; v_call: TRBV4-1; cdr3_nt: TGCGCCAGCAGCCGAGACAGGCCCGGAGAGACCCAGTACTTC; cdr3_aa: CASSRDRPGETQYF
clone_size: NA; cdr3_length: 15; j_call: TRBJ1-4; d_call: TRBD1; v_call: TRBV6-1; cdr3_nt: TGTGCCAGCAGCCAGCAGGGACAGGGGTGGGGAAAACTGTTTTTT; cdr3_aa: CASSQQGQGWGKLFF
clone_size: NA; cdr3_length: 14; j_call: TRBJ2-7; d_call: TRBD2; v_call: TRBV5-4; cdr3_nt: TGTGCCAGCATAAAGTGGCTAGCGGTCGACCCATTCATATTC; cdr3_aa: CASIKWLAVDPFIF
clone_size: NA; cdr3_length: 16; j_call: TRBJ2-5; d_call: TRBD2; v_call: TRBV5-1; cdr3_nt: TGCGCCAGCAGTTTCCGGACTAGCGGGAGTGGAGAGACCCAGTACTTC; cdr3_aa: CASSFRTSGSGETQYF
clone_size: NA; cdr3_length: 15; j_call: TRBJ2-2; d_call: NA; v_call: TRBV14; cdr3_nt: TGTGCCAGCAGCCCCAGGAAGTTGTCCACCGGGGAGCTGTTTTTT; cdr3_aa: CASSPRKLSTGELFF
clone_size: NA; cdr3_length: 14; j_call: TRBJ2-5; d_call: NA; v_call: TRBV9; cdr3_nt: TGTGCCAGCAGCAATCGACAGGAGCAAGAGACCCAGTACTTC; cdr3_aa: CASSNRQEQETQYF
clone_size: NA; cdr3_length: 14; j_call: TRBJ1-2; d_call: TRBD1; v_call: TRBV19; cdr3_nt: TGTGCCAGTGGCGGGACAGAAACCCTTTATGGCTACACCTTC; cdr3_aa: CASGGTETLYGYTF
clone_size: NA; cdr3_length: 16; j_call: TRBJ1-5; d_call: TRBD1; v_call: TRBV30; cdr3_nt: TGTGCCTGGAGTGTACAGGGGGCGCCCAGCAATCAGCCCCAGCATTTT; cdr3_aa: CAWSVQGAPSNQPQHF
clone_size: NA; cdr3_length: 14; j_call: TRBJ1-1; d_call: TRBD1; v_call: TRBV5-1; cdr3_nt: TGCGCCAGCAGCTCCCACAGGGGGAACACTGAAGCTTTCTTT; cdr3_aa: CASSSHRGNTEAFF
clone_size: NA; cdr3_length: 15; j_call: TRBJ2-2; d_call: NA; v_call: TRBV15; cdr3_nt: TGTGCCACCACCAGGAGTGAGGTGAACACCGGGGAGCTGTTTTTT; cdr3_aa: CATTRSEVNTGELFF
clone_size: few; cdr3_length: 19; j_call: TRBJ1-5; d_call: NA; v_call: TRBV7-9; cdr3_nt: TGTGCCAGCAGCCCCCCGGGGTGGCTAGGCGTCAATAGCAATCAGCCCCAGCATTTT; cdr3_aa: CASSPPGWLGVNSNQPQHF
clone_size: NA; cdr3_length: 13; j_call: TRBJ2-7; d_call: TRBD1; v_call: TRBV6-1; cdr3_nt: TGTGCCAGCAGTGACAGGGGGCGCGACGAGCAGTACTTC; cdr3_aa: CASSDRGRDEQYF
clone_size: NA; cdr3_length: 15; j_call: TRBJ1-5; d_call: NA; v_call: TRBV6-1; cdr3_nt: TGTGCCAGCAGTGAAGGGCCCCATAGCAATCAGCCCCAGCATTTT; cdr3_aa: CASSEGPHSNQPQHF
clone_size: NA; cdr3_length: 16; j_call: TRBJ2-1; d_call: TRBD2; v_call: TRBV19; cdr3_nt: TGTGCCAGTAGTTTATTAGCGGGAGGGAAGAAGAATGAGCAGTTCTTC; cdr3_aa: CASSLLAGGKKNEQFF
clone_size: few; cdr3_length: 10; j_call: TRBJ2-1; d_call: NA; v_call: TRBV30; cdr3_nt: TGTGCCCTTCAGTACAATGAGCAGTTCTTC; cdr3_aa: CALQYNEQFF
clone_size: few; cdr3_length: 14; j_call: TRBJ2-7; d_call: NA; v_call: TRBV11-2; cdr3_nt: TGTGCCAGCAGCTTAGTACAGGGAGACTACGAGCAGTACTTC; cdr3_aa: CASSLVQGDYEQYF